This TCR beta chain was captured in a study of T cell responses to AZD1222 COVID-19 vaccine. As for the study in general: Second doses that came at about 4 or about 12 weeks were put together. General study findings and limits: There were vaccine-associated CD4 TCRs across spike, dominant at 160-218 and 743-854. Unmutated variant regions reportedly attract nearly half of all spike-specific TCRs.

Details on this clone: Its antigen is as yet unknown.

Libraries were prepared by immunoSEQ multiplex PCR; TCRdb keeps only in-frame clonotypes and omits some of them. The profile shows more than 140,000 clones, around 90% of them singletons. In germline, CDR1 is MNHEY, CDR2 SVGAGI. CDR3 size: 15 residues. Trimming removed 0 bases at V and 4 bases at J, with 12 bases between. This clonotype originated in an adult in good health. The V call is TRBV6-5, the J call TRBJ1-2; TRBD1 might be the D (6 bases). This specimen was peripheral blood, taken on day 0 of AZD1222 vaccination. CDR3 region: CASSYSVLGGYGYTF. CDR3 DNA: TGTGCCAGCAGTTACTCTGTGTTAGGGGGCTATGGCTACACCTTC.